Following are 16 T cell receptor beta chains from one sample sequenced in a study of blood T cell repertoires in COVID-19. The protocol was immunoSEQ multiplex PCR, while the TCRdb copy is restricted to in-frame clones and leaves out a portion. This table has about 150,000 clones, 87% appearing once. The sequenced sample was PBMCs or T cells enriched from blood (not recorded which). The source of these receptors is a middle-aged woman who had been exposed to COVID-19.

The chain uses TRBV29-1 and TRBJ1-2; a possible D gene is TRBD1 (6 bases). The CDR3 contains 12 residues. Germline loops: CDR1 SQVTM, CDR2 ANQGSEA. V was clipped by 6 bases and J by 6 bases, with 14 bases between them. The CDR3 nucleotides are TGCAGCGTACAGGGTTTCCCGGATGGCTACACCTTC. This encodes CSVQGFPDGYTF.

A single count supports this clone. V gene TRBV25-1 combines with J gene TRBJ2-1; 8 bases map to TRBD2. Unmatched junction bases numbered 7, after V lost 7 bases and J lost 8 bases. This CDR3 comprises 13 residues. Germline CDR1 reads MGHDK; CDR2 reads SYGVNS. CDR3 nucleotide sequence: TGTGCCAGCATAATAAGCGGGAGCGATGAGCAGTTCTTC. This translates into CASIISGSDEQFF.

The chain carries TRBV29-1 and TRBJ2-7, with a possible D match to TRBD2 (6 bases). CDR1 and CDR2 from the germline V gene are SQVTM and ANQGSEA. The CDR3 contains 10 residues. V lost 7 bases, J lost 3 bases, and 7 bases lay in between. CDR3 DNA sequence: TGCAGCGGCGGGAACTACGAGCAGTACTTC. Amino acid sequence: CSGGNYEQYF.

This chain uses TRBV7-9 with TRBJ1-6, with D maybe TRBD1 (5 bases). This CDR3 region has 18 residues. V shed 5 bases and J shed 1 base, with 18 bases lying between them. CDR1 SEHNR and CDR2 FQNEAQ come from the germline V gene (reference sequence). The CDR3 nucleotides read TGTGCCAGCAGCCCTCAAGGGGCTTTCGGGTCCTATAATTCACCCCTCCACTTT. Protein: CASSPQGAFGSYNSPLHF.

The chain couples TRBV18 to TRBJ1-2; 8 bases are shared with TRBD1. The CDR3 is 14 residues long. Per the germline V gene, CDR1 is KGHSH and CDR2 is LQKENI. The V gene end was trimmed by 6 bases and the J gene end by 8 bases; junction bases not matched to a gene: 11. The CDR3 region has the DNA TGTGCCAGCTCGGATCGGACAGGGAGGGGCGGCTACACCTTC. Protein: CASSDRTGRGGYTF. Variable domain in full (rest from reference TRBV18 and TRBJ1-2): NAGVMQNPRHLVRRRGQEARLRCSPMKGHSHVYWYRQLPEEGLKFMVYLQKENIIDESGMPKERFSAEFPKEGPSILRIQQVVRGDSAAYFCASSDRTGRGGYTFGSGTRLTVV.

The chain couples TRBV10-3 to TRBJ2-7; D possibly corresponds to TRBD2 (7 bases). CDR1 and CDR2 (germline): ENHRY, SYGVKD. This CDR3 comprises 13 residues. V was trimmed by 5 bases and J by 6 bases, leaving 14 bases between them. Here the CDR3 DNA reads TGTGCCATCAGTTATGCAGGGGAGGGCGAGCAGTACTTC. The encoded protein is CAISYAGEGEQYF.

The CDR3 nucleotides are TGTGCCAGCAGTCTCCCGACAGGTGCCCGGACCCAGTACTTC. Residues: CASSLPTGARTQYF. This chain connects TRBV28 to TRBJ2-5, with a possible D match to TRBD1 (6 bases). This CDR3 has 14 amino acids. The V gene's germline CDR1 is MDHEN and CDR2 SYDVKM. V lost 5 bases to trimming and J lost 7 bases, with 17 bases between them.

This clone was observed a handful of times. The CDR3 coding sequence is TGCGCCAGCAGCCCAGGGGGCGATTTGGAAAAACTGTTTTTT. Translating gives CASSPGGDLEKLFF. The chain links TRBV4-1 to TRBJ1-4; 8 positions match TRBD1. The CDR3 extends over 14 amino acids. V was clipped by 4 bases and J by 8 bases; unmatched bases: 6. CDR1 MGHRA and CDR2 YSYEKL come from the germline V gene.

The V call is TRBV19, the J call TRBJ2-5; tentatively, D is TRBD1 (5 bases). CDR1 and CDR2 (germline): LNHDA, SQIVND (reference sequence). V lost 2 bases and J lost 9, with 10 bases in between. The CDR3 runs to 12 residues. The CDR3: CASSISRGAQYF. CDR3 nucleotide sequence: TGTGCCAGTAGTATAAGTAGGGGTGCCCAGTACTTC.

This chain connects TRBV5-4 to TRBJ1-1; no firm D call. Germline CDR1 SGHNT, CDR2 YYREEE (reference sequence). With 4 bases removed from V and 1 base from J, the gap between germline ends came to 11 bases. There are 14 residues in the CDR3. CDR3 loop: CASSPPPENTEAFF. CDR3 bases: TGTGCCAGCAGCCCACCCCCAGAGAACACTGAAGCTTTCTTT.

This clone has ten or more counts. CDR3 sequence (DNA): TGTGCTAGTGGCCGAGACAGGGGCGGCACCGGGGAGCTGTTTTTT. Protein sequence: CASGRDRGGTGELFF. The rearrangement links TRBV12-5 to TRBJ2-2, with TRBD1 matching over 8 bases. The V gene end was trimmed by 6 bases and the J gene end by 4 bases; junction bases not matched to a gene: 7. This CDR3 comprises 15 residues. CDR1 and CDR2 (germline): LGHNT, FRNRAP. Together with reference TRBV12-5 and TRBJ2-2, the CDR3 gives the full variable domain: DARVTQTPRHKVTEMGQEVTMRCQPILGHNTVFWYRQTMMQGLELLAYFRNRAPLDDSGMPKDRFSAEMPDATLATLKIQPSEPRDSAVYFCASGRDRGGTGELFFGEGSRLTVL.

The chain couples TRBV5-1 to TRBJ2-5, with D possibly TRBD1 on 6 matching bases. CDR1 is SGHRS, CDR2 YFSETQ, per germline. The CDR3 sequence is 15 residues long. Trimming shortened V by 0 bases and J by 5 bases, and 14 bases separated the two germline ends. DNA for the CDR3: TGCGCCAGCAGCTTGGTAAAACAGGGAGTGGAGACCCAGTACTTC. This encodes CASSLVKQGVETQYF.

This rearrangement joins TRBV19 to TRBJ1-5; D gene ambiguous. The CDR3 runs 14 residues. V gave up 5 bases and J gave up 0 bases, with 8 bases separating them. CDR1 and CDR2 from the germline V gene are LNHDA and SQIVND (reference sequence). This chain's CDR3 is CASSRTNSNQPQHF. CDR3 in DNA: TGTGCCAGTAGTCGCACTAATAGCAATCAGCCCCAGCATTTT.

The CDR3 here is CASSIVGSSYEQYF. The CDR3 DNA reads TGTGCCAGTAGTATTGTTGGCAGTTCCTACGAGCAGTACTTC. This rearrangement joins TRBV19 to TRBJ2-7; D not resolved. The CDR3 is 14 amino acids. The V gene's germline CDR1 is LNHDA and CDR2 SQIVND (reference sequence). V was clipped by 3 bases and J by 1 base, with 10 bases between them. The variable domain in full, completed from reference TRBV19 and TRBJ2-7, reads DGGITQSPKYLFRKEGQNVTLSCEQNLNHDAMYWYRQDPGQGLRLIYYSQIVNDFQKGDIAEGYSVSREKKESFPLTVTSAQKNPTAFYLCASSIVGSSYEQYFGPGTRLTVT.

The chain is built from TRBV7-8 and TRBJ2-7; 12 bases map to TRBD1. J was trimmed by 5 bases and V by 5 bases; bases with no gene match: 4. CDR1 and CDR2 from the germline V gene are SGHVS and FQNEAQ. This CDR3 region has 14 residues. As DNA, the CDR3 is TGTGCCAGCAGCCCGGGACAGGGGGCTCACGAGCAGTACTTC. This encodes CASSPGQGAHEQYF.

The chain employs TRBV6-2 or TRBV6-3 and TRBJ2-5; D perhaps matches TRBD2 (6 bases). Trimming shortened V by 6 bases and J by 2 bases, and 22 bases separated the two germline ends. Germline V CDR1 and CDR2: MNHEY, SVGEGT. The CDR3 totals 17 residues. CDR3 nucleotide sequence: TGTGCCAGCAGCAACCGCATAGCGGCCAATGATCAAGAGACCCAGTACTTC. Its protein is CASSNRIAANDQETQYF.